This T cell receptor (beta chain) comes out of a study of blood T cell repertoires in COVID-19 (dated by TCRdb to between 2020 and 2021). At the level of the whole study: Samples covering the acute and convalescent phases of COVID-19 were provided by collaborators in the United States, Italy and Spain. The prospective study material was composed of cDNA or gDNA derived from T cells, B-cell-depleted T cells, or PBMCs. A freely available public database, intended as a resource for researchers studying the immune response to SARS-CoV-2, is where the repertoires were released. Nearly every sample came with metadata listing a de-identified subject ID, COVID-19 status, age in years and sex. Where available, HLA class I and class II types were obtained from metadata supplied by the sample provider rather than from assay-based typing. Subjects who had been exposed to COVID-19, were actively infected with it, or had recovered from it provided the deeply sampled blood TCRbeta repertoires that made up the dataset. Samples came from the ongoing ImmuneRACE study (first 160 participants) plus 1,254 subjects from 6 global collaborators. Here is what the overall study found, with its caveats: The quantity of clinical and demographic metadata differed by source and by participant and was supplied without curation.

Enrolling through a virtual design, the prospective study's participants ranged in age from about 18 to 89 years and lived across roughly 24 United States geographic areas. In the prospective study, participants were assigned to cohorts based on the clinical history participants reported in a screening survey and a study questionnaire. Recovered participants in ImmuneRACE Cohort 3 were defined by two consecutive negative NP/OP PCR tests, clearance by a healthcare professional, or resolution of symptoms. Each participant in the prospective study had whole blood, serum and a nasopharyngeal or oropharyngeal swab collected by mobile phlebotomists. Prospective study participants could optionally give additional blood draws and questionnaires over a roughly two-month period. Prospective study blood samples were shipped either frozen or at room temperature before DNA extraction. TCRbeta CDR3 regions were amplified from genomic DNA by means of the immunoSEQ Assay, a bias-controlled multiplex PCR. The paper's processing steps were these. Nucleated cell counts per sample were estimated from amplification of reference gene primers within the assay. Sequence reads were collapsed and filtered to measure the absolute abundance of every unique TCRbeta CDR3 rearrangement. For each sample, productive Simpson clonality was calculated as the square root of Simpson's diversity index over productive rearrangements. Sourced from immuneACCESS, this table was stored by TCRdb with only in-frame sequences that have V and J called. A share of the clones is absent; for the studies checked, an unresolved V gene accounts for under half, and the remainder has no known explanation. That table gives V, J and clone size, and the DNA gave D and trimming. For this sample there are some 500,000 clones; 70% to 90% appear just once. Less than 2% of the sample is held by the ten biggest clonotypes.

Comment on this clone: Its antigen is unknown. Base qualities are missing; no much larger clone stands one base away.

CDR1 and CDR2 (KGHSH, LQKENI) derive from the germline V gene. Reading from cysteine to phenylalanine, the CDR3 counts 12 amino acids. The entry retains the CDR3 DNA only, 36 bases that are in frame from base 1. Relative to germline, V is 4 bases shorter and J is 6 bases shorter, with 10 bases between their ends. This receptor was obtained from a woman in her forties who had recovered from COVID-19. The V and J genes are TRBV18 and TRBJ2-7; a tentative D match to TRBD2 spans 6 bases. Sequencing was done on a sample of PBMCs or T cells enriched from blood (not recorded which). The CDR3 here reads CASSLSGGEQYF. The DNA is as follows: TGTGCCAGCTCACTATCCGGGGGCGAGCAGTACTTC.